These 8 T cell receptor beta chains came from one sample sequenced in a study of T cells in tuberculosis. Sequencing used immunoSEQ multiplex PCR; TCRdb keeps in-frame clones, though not all of them. The sample has about 5,500 clones, over 95% seen once. Time point in this sample: new active TB diagnosis, blood taken before or within 7 days of starting treatment. The sequencing used PBMCs, collected at tuberculosis diagnosis. The receptor set was obtained from an adult with tuberculosis.

A single count supports this clone. J is TRBJ1-1 and V is TRBV25-1, with TRBD1 as a possible D gene (6 bases). V was trimmed by 2 bases and J by 4 bases, leaving 11 bases between them. This CDR3 has 14 amino acids. Per the germline V gene, CDR1 is MGHDK and CDR2 is SYGVNS. CDR3 loop: CASSEVQGPTEAFF. CDR3 in DNA: TGTGCCAGCAGTGAAGTCCAGGGGCCCACTGAAGCTTTCTTT.

This chain joins TRBV7-8 and TRBJ1-5, with D perhaps TRBD1 (5 bases). Germline V gene sequence: CDR1 SGHVS, CDR2 FQNEAQ. This CDR3 region has 15 residues. Trimming cost V 1 base and J 2 bases, with 9 bases left between them. CDR3 DNA sequence: TGTGCCAGCAGCTTAGGCAGGGTACGCAATCAGCCCCAGCATTTT. Its translation: CASSLGRVRNQPQHF.

The gene calls are TRBV9 and TRBJ2-3, with 8 bases fitting TRBD2. V trimming: 1 base; J trimming: 1 base; junction bases outside the gene matches: 8. In germline, CDR1 is SGDLS, CDR2 YYNGEE. The CDR3 loop spans 17 amino acids. This chain's CDR3 is CASSVKGGGTRTDTQYF. The CDR3 coding sequence is TGTGCCAGCAGCGTAAAAGGCGGGGGGACCCGCACAGATACGCAGTATTTT.

This chain joins TRBV4-1 and TRBJ1-5; 7 bases agree with TRBD1. The CDR3 is 15 amino acids. After removal of 5 bases from V and 4 bases from J, the junction contained 8 bases not matched to a gene. The V gene's germline CDR1 is MGHRA and CDR2 YSYEKL. The CDR3 protein is CASSLGQAGNQPQHF. The CDR3 nucleotides are TGCGCCAGCAGCTTAGGACAGGCGGGGAATCAGCCCCAGCATTTT.

This chain connects TRBV21-1 to TRBJ2-7; the D segment call TRBD1 is taken from the table without a DNA check. TRBV21-1 is an annotated pseudogene. The CDR3 extends over 16 amino acids. This CDR3 reads CASSARTGGIPYEQYF. CDR3 nucleotide sequence: TGTGCCAGCAGCGCCAGAACAGGGGGCATCCCCTACGAGCAGTACTTC.

This clone was recorded only once. The chain links TRBV6-6 to TRBJ2-7; 13 bases map to TRBD2. V shed 6 bases and J 4 bases; nucleotides not matched to a gene: 6. Germline V CDR1 and CDR2: MNHNY, SVGAGI (reference sequence). The CDR3 spans 15 residues. The CDR3 coding sequence is TGTGCCAGCAGCCGACTAGCGGGAGGAGGGTACGAGCAGTACTTC. Encoded protein: CASSRLAGGGYEQYF.

The chain combines TRBV11-2 with TRBJ2-7; D possibly corresponds to TRBD1 (5 bases). Germline V gives CDR1 SGHAT, CDR2 FQNNGV. V lost 6 bases to trimming and J lost 5 bases, with 17 bases between them. This CDR3 is 14 amino acids long. The CDR3 sequence is CASSSTETSDEQYF. The DNA for the CDR3 is TGTGCCAGCAGTTCGACAGAGACCTCTGACGAGCAGTACTTC.

The chain employs TRBV5-5 and TRBJ2-1, with 10 nucleotides matching TRBD2. The germline gives CDR1 SGHKS, CDR2 YYEKEE (reference sequence). This CDR3 has 15 residues. The V and J ends lost 4 bases and 3 bases, in that order; junction bases with no gene match: 4. The CDR3 DNA reads as TGTGCCAGCAGCCACCCTAGCGGGAGCTACAATGAGCAGTTCTTC. Protein product: CASSHPSGSYNEQFF.